This record covers a single T cell receptor beta chain. What it recognizes is unknown. The sample originates from a study of PD-1 blockade in classical Hodgkin lymphoma. Specified time point: cycle 4 day 1 (C4D1), after less than 7 weeks of nivolumab. There was relapse after autologous stem cell transplantation in every patient, and there was variation in brentuximab vedotin exposure. Study results and caveats: Prior to therapy, complete responders displayed diversity much like that of newly diagnosed patients. Lower baseline TCR diversity was reported for newly diagnosed patients than for healthy donors.

Trimming took 0 bases from V and 4 from J; bases not matched to a gene: 5. This CDR3 contains 16 residues. Germline values: CDR1 MRHNA, CDR2 SNTAGT. Assay used: immunoSEQ multiplex PCR; TCRdb lists only in-frame clones, some missing. The sample holds about 52,000 clones, about 89% seen once. The origin of this receptor is a human donor with classical Hodgkin lymphoma. This specimen was peripheral blood mononuclear cells (PBMCs), taken before the fourth cycle of nivolumab. V usage is TRBV6-4 and J usage is TRBJ2-3; TRBD2 agrees at 9 bases. In DNA form, the CDR3 reads TGTGCCAGCAGTGACTCTCAGCGGGGGGACCCAGATACGCAGTATTTT. Translation: CASSDSQRGDPDTQYF.